This T cell receptor beta chain was observed in a study of T-cell memory formation after mild COVID-19. Turning to the study itself: For the most part, TCR clusters were specific to one donor.

5'RACE with constant-segment primers yielded barcoded, UMI-tagged TCR alpha and TCR beta cDNA libraries. A single record per CDR3 protein comes from TCRdb applying MiXCR to the 5' RACE reads. Here the sample spans hundreds of thousands of distinct CDR3 sequences, roughly 21% being singletons. General study findings and limits: Those CD4+ clones that contracted were mainly in CM and EM (CD8+ ones in EMRA). Contracting clones, day 15 to 85, had balanced CD4/CD8, and later expanders favored CD4+.

In this sample, this clonotype turned up many times. Antigen unknown. V shed 7 bases, J shed 0 bases, and the junction held 6 bases outside the gene matches. The V gene's germline CDR1 is SGHTA and CDR2 FQGNSA. The CDR3 contains 15 residues. The sequenced sample consisted of PBMCs or a T cell subset sorted from them (not recorded which). The origin of this receptor is an adult woman who had mild COVID-19 (a few samples of this study predate the infection). Cell type and time point are not known. The chain combines TRBV7-2 with TRBJ2-1; 7 nucleotides line up with TRBD1. CDR3 nucleotides: TGTGCCAGCACCACGACAGGGCACTCCTACAATGAGCAGTTCTTC. This gives the protein CASTTTGHSYNEQFF.